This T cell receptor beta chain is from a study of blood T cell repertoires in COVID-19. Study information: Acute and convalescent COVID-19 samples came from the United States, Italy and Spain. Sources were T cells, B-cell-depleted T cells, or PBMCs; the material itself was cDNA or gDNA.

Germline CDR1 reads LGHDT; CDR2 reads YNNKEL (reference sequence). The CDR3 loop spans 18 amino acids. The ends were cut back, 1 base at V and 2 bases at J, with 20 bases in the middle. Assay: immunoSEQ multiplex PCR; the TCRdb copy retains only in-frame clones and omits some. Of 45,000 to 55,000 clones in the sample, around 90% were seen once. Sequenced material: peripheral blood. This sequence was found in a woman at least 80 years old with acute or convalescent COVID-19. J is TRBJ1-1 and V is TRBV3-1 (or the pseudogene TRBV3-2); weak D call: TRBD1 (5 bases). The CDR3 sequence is CASSQGLRAPLGNTEAFF. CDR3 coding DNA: TGTGCCAGCAGCCAAGGTCTCAGGGCCCCCTTAGGTAACACTGAAGCTTTCTTT.